This T cell receptor (beta chain) is drawn from a study of cytomegalovirus exposure and HLA in healthy donors. On this clone itself: Its antigen is currently unknown.

Germline CDR1 reads SGHTS; CDR2 reads YDEGEE. The CDR3 is 15 amino acids. The trim removed 0 bases at V and 6 bases at J, leaving 1 base unmatched. The study ran its PCR with 60 Vbeta and 13 Jbeta primers. The protocol was immunoSEQ multiplex PCR, while the TCRdb copy is restricted to in-frame clones and leaves out a portion. The sample has some 170,000 clones; over 80% are singletons. General observations from the study: In vitro confirmation showed a few CMV-associated chains to be CMV antigen specific.

The sequence came from a man in his fifties or sixties in good health and CMV-seropositive. Sample: PBMCs. The chain recombines TRBV5-8 with TRBJ2-2; TRBD1 aligns across 11 bases. DNA of the CDR3: TGTGCCAGCAGCTTGGTGGGACAGGGGGCCGGGGAGCTGTTTTTT. This translates into CASSLVGQGAGELFF.